The rows below give T cell receptor beta chains drawn from one sample of a study of post-analysis software for immune sequencing data. TCRdb analysed the PCR reads with MiXCR anew, one entry per CDR3 protein. The table has some 890,000 distinct CDR3 sequences, around 50% seen once. The sequencing input was blood. The receptors here all came from a girl aged 10-17 years with multiple sclerosis. The CDR3 runs from the conserved cysteine through the conserved F or W. Each record gives: clone size, CDR3 length, D gene, J gene, V gene, CDR3 DNA, CDR3 protein. A D gene is named only where the DNA matches it firmly. A row's size may be missing; if present it is once, few, many or a size class.

clone_size: -; cdr3_length: 15; d_call: -; j_call: TRBJ2-4; v_call: TRBV20-1; cdr3_nt: TGCAGTGCTAGGATTCTGGCTAGTGGGAGAGGTGAGCAGTACTTC; cdr3_aa: CSARILASGRGEQYF
clone_size: once; cdr3_length: 20; d_call: TRBD1; j_call: TRBJ2-6; v_call: TRBV12-3/TRBV12-4; cdr3_nt: TGTGCCAGCACTTGGAAGGGACAGGGAATTTCTCGTACTGGGGCCAACGTCCTGACTTTC; cdr3_aa: CASTWKGQGISRTGANVLTF
clone_size: -; cdr3_length: 16; d_call: -; j_call: TRBJ1-6; v_call: TRBV25-1; cdr3_nt: TGTGCCAGCAGCGGACCGGGGCATTCGAAGAATTCACCCCCCCACTTT; cdr3_aa: CASSGPGHSKNSPPHF
clone_size: -; cdr3_length: 15; d_call: -; j_call: TRBJ2-7; v_call: TRBV5-1; cdr3_nt: TGCGCCAGCAGTCTCGCGGCGGGAACCTTCTACGAGCGGTACTTC; cdr3_aa: CASSLAAGTFYERYF
clone_size: -; cdr3_length: 13; d_call: TRBD1; j_call: TRBJ1-5; v_call: TRBV7-9; cdr3_nt: TGTGCCAGCAGTCGGACAGGGGGTCAGCCCCAGCATTTT; cdr3_aa: CASSRTGGQPQHF
clone_size: -; cdr3_length: 14; d_call: -; j_call: TRBJ1-1; v_call: TRBV11-2; cdr3_nt: TGTGCCAGCAGCTTATTTGGAGGAACGGCTGAAGCTTTCTTT; cdr3_aa: CASSLFGGTAEAFF
clone_size: few; cdr3_length: 13; d_call: TRBD2; j_call: TRBJ2-3; v_call: TRBV7-8; cdr3_nt: TGTGCCAGCGTAGCGGGAGGTGGTGATACGCAGTATTTT; cdr3_aa: CASVAGGGDTQYF
clone_size: -; cdr3_length: 16; d_call: -; j_call: TRBJ2-2; v_call: TRBV11-1; cdr3_nt: TGTGCCAGCAGCCCCCGCGGACAGACAAACACCGGGGAGCTGTTTTTT; cdr3_aa: CASSPRGQTNTGELFF
clone_size: -; cdr3_length: 14; d_call: TRBD2; j_call: TRBJ2-7; v_call: TRBV20-1; cdr3_nt: TGCAGTGCCCATGTAGCGGGAGGGCAGGTCGAGCAGTACTTC; cdr3_aa: CSAHVAGGQVEQYF
clone_size: few; cdr3_length: 12; d_call: TRBD2; j_call: TRBJ2-3; v_call: TRBV20-1; cdr3_nt: TGCAGTGCACGGACTAGAGTGGATACGCAGTATTTT; cdr3_aa: CSARTRVDTQYF
clone_size: few; cdr3_length: 15; d_call: -; j_call: TRBJ2-4; v_call: TRBV20-1; cdr3_nt: TGCAGTGCGAACAGTGGGGGTGTAGCCAAAAACATTCAGTACTTC; cdr3_aa: CSANSGGVAKNIQYF
clone_size: -; cdr3_length: 17; d_call: TRBD1; j_call: TRBJ1-4; v_call: TRBV25-1; cdr3_nt: TGTGCCAGCAGTGAACGAGGACAGGGGGCTAGAGGTGAAAAACTGTTTTTT; cdr3_aa: CASSERGQGARGEKLFF
clone_size: few; cdr3_length: 15; d_call: -; j_call: TRBJ2-1; v_call: TRBV7-2; cdr3_nt: TGTGCCAGCAGCCGGGGGCGGGAACCCTACAATGAGCAGTTCTTC; cdr3_aa: CASSRGREPYNEQFF
clone_size: few; cdr3_length: 15; d_call: -; j_call: TRBJ1-2; v_call: TRBV6-5; cdr3_nt: TGTGCCAGCAGTTCCCCGGGCCTCGGGGACTATGGCTACACCTTC; cdr3_aa: CASSSPGLGDYGYTF
clone_size: once; cdr3_length: 14; d_call: -; j_call: TRBJ1-5; v_call: TRBV24-1; cdr3_nt: TGTGCCACCAGTGGGGGTACAAGCAATCAGCCCCAGCATTTT; cdr3_aa: CATSGGTSNQPQHF
clone_size: once; cdr3_length: 14; d_call: -; j_call: TRBJ1-5; v_call: TRBV2; cdr3_nt: TGTGCCAGCAGTGAGGAGGATAGCAATCAGCCCCAGCATTTT; cdr3_aa: CASSEEDSNQPQHF
clone_size: -; cdr3_length: 13; d_call: TRBD2; j_call: TRBJ2-1; v_call: TRBV24-1; cdr3_nt: TGTGCCACCAGTGATCGACTAGCTAATGAGCAGTTCTTC; cdr3_aa: CATSDRLANEQFF
clone_size: -; cdr3_length: 12; d_call: -; j_call: TRBJ2-1; v_call: TRBV6-5; cdr3_nt: TGTGCCAGCAGTATCGATTCAGGGGAGCAGTTCTTC; cdr3_aa: CASSIDSGEQFF
clone_size: -; cdr3_length: 14; d_call: TRBD1; j_call: TRBJ1-1; v_call: TRBV12-3/TRBV12-4; cdr3_nt: TGTGCCAGCAGCCCCGACAGGGTGAACACTGAAGCTTTCTTT; cdr3_aa: CASSPDRVNTEAFF
clone_size: -; cdr3_length: 16; d_call: -; j_call: TRBJ2-3; v_call: TRBV12-3/TRBV12-4; cdr3_nt: TGTGCCAGCAGTTTAGCCAACAGCGGGAGCACAGATACGCAGTATTTT; cdr3_aa: CASSLANSGSTDTQYF
clone_size: -; cdr3_length: 14; d_call: TRBD1; j_call: TRBJ2-1; v_call: TRBV12-3/TRBV12-4; cdr3_nt: TGTGCCAGCAGATCAGGGGGCGTTCAGAATGAGCAGTTCTTC; cdr3_aa: CASRSGGVQNEQFF
clone_size: -; cdr3_length: 15; d_call: TRBD2; j_call: TRBJ2-1; v_call: TRBV6-5; cdr3_nt: TGTGCCAGCAGGAAAGGGACTAGCGGTTACAATGAGCAGTTCTTC; cdr3_aa: CASRKGTSGYNEQFF
clone_size: few; cdr3_length: 14; d_call: TRBD1; j_call: TRBJ2-5; v_call: TRBV15; cdr3_nt: TGTGCCACCAGCCAACAGGGGACCCAAGAGACCCAGTACTTC; cdr3_aa: CATSQQGTQETQYF
clone_size: -; cdr3_length: 15; d_call: -; j_call: TRBJ2-3; v_call: TRBV5-1; cdr3_nt: TGCGCCAGCAGCTTCCTGGGACCAGACACAGATACGCAGTATTTT; cdr3_aa: CASSFLGPDTDTQYF
clone_size: -; cdr3_length: 16; d_call: TRBD1; j_call: TRBJ2-7; v_call: TRBV9; cdr3_nt: TGTGCCAGCAGCGTAACCCCGGACAGGGCCACCTACGAGCAGTACTTC; cdr3_aa: CASSVTPDRATYEQYF
clone_size: few; cdr3_length: 19; d_call: TRBD2; j_call: TRBJ2-3; v_call: TRBV9; cdr3_nt: TGTGCCAGCAGCGTAGCCACAATCCCTAGCGGACAAAGCACAGATACGCAGTATTTT; cdr3_aa: CASSVATIPSGQSTDTQYF
clone_size: -; cdr3_length: 19; d_call: TRBD2; j_call: TRBJ2-4; v_call: TRBV7-2; cdr3_nt: TGTGCCAGCAGCTTAGGATTTGATGCTAGCGGGGGAGGGGGAAACATTCAGTACTTC; cdr3_aa: CASSLGFDASGGGGNIQYF
clone_size: -; cdr3_length: 13; d_call: -; j_call: TRBJ2-7; v_call: TRBV6-1; cdr3_nt: TGTGCCAGCACCGAAAGGGACAACTACGAGCAGTACTTC; cdr3_aa: CASTERDNYEQYF
clone_size: few; cdr3_length: 18; d_call: TRBD1; j_call: TRBJ2-6; v_call: TRBV7-3; cdr3_nt: TGTGCCAGCAGCTTAATCCCAGGGGGCGCGTCCGGGGCCAACGTCCTGACTTTC; cdr3_aa: CASSLIPGGASGANVLTF
clone_size: -; cdr3_length: 15; d_call: -; j_call: TRBJ2-1; v_call: TRBV5-1; cdr3_nt: TGCGCCAGCAGCTGGGACGGCCCCCAATACAATGAGCAGTTCTTC; cdr3_aa: CASSWDGPQYNEQFF
clone_size: -; cdr3_length: 15; d_call: -; j_call: TRBJ2-3; v_call: TRBV20-1; cdr3_nt: TGCAGTGCCATCACGAGCATAGGGCCCACAGATACGCAGTATTTT; cdr3_aa: CSAITSIGPTDTQYF
clone_size: -; cdr3_length: 15; d_call: -; j_call: TRBJ2-1; v_call: TRBV5-1; cdr3_nt: TGCGCCAGCAGCTTGGCGGAGAACTCCTACAATGAGCAGTTCTTC; cdr3_aa: CASSLAENSYNEQFF
clone_size: -; cdr3_length: 17; d_call: -; j_call: TRBJ2-7; v_call: TRBV6-6; cdr3_nt: TGTGCCAGCAGTTCCCAACCCGGTTGGGGATCGCGCTACGAGCAGTACTTC; cdr3_aa: CASSSQPGWGSRYEQYF
clone_size: -; cdr3_length: 16; d_call: TRBD1; j_call: TRBJ2-3; v_call: TRBV6-6; cdr3_nt: TGTGCCAGCAGTTCAGCGGGACAGGGGGCGTCAAATACGCAGTATTTT; cdr3_aa: CASSSAGQGASNTQYF
clone_size: few; cdr3_length: 14; d_call: -; j_call: TRBJ1-2; v_call: TRBV20-1; cdr3_nt: TGCAGTGCTAGCCACTTCGTCGATAACTATGGCTACACCTTC; cdr3_aa: CSASHFVDNYGYTF
clone_size: -; cdr3_length: 14; d_call: TRBD2; j_call: TRBJ2-1; v_call: TRBV29-1; cdr3_nt: TGCAGCGGCCGGACTAGCGGGAACCGGAATGAGCAGTTCTTC; cdr3_aa: CSGRTSGNRNEQFF
clone_size: -; cdr3_length: 15; d_call: TRBD1; j_call: TRBJ2-1; v_call: TRBV11-2; cdr3_nt: TGTGCCAGCAGCTTACAGTGGGACAGGGAAAATGAGCAGTTCTTC; cdr3_aa: CASSLQWDRENEQFF
clone_size: -; cdr3_length: 15; d_call: -; j_call: TRBJ1-5; v_call: TRBV5-1; cdr3_nt: TGCGCCAGCAGCTTGTCCCTCGACAGTAATCAGCCCCAGCATTTT; cdr3_aa: CASSLSLDSNQPQHF
clone_size: few; cdr3_length: 12; d_call: TRBD1; j_call: TRBJ2-7; v_call: TRBV5-1; cdr3_nt: TGCGCCAGCAGCGGGACAGGGGTCGAGCAGTACTTC; cdr3_aa: CASSGTGVEQYF
clone_size: -; cdr3_length: 13; d_call: -; j_call: TRBJ1-1; v_call: TRBV25-1; cdr3_nt: TGTGCCAGCAGTGAAATGGGACGCACTGAAGCTTTCTTT; cdr3_aa: CASSEMGRTEAFF
clone_size: -; cdr3_length: 14; d_call: -; j_call: TRBJ2-1; v_call: TRBV3-1; cdr3_nt: TGTGCCAGTGGGAGAAGGGGGGCAAGCAATGAGCAGTTCTTC; cdr3_aa: CASGRRGASNEQFF
clone_size: few; cdr3_length: 14; d_call: -; j_call: TRBJ1-4; v_call: TRBV20-1; cdr3_nt: TGCAGTGCTAGAGATGAGGGGCAGGGCGAAAAACTGTTTTTT; cdr3_aa: CSARDEGQGEKLFF
clone_size: few; cdr3_length: 16; d_call: TRBD2; j_call: TRBJ2-4; v_call: TRBV14; cdr3_nt: TGTGCCAGCAGCCTTAGCGGGGGGTCGCCAGGAAACATTCAGTACTTC; cdr3_aa: CASSLSGGSPGNIQYF
clone_size: -; cdr3_length: 13; d_call: -; j_call: TRBJ2-1; v_call: TRBV29-1; cdr3_nt: TGCAGCGTTGACGTCGACAGGTTCGGTGAGCAGTTCTTC; cdr3_aa: CSVDVDRFGEQFF
clone_size: -; cdr3_length: 16; d_call: TRBD2; j_call: TRBJ2-1; v_call: TRBV28; cdr3_nt: TGTGCCAGCAGTCCACCGGGACTAGCGGGACCTAATGAGCAGTTCTTC; cdr3_aa: CASSPPGLAGPNEQFF
clone_size: -; cdr3_length: 16; d_call: TRBD1; j_call: TRBJ1-5; v_call: TRBV15; cdr3_nt: TGTGCCACCAGCAGAGGACAGGGCTATAGCAATCAGCCCCAGCATTTT; cdr3_aa: CATSRGQGYSNQPQHF
clone_size: few; cdr3_length: 15; d_call: TRBD1; j_call: TRBJ2-7; v_call: TRBV9; cdr3_nt: TGCGCCAGCAGCGGAGGACAGGGGAGCTCCTACGAGCAGTACTTC; cdr3_aa: CASSGGQGSSYEQYF
clone_size: -; cdr3_length: 13; d_call: -; j_call: TRBJ1-1; v_call: TRBV12-3/TRBV12-4; cdr3_nt: TGTGCCAGCAGTTTAGAACAGGCCGACGAAGCTTTCTTT; cdr3_aa: CASSLEQADEAFF
clone_size: -; cdr3_length: 14; d_call: TRBD2; j_call: TRBJ2-7; v_call: TRBV12-3/TRBV12-4; cdr3_nt: TGTGCCAGCATGAGCGGGGGGACGGGCTACGAGCAGTACTTC; cdr3_aa: CASMSGGTGYEQYF
clone_size: -; cdr3_length: 14; d_call: -; j_call: TRBJ2-2; v_call: TRBV27; cdr3_nt: TGTGCCAGCAGTTTATCAAGGGACGGCGGGGAGCTGTTTTTT; cdr3_aa: CASSLSRDGGELFF
clone_size: -; cdr3_length: 15; d_call: -; j_call: TRBJ2-5; v_call: TRBV10-3; cdr3_nt: TGTGCCATCAGTGAGTTTCGGGGTAGACAAGAGACCCAGTACTTC; cdr3_aa: CAISEFRGRQETQYF
clone_size: -; cdr3_length: 13; d_call: -; j_call: TRBJ2-4; v_call: TRBV7-9; cdr3_nt: TGTGCCAGCAGCTTATGGGGCCCCAACATTCAGTACTTC; cdr3_aa: CASSLWGPNIQYF
clone_size: -; cdr3_length: 15; d_call: TRBD2; j_call: TRBJ2-3; v_call: TRBV27; cdr3_nt: TGTGCCAGCGCCCCACTAGCGGCACTCACAGATACGCAGTATTTT; cdr3_aa: CASAPLAALTDTQYF
clone_size: -; cdr3_length: 17; d_call: TRBD1; j_call: TRBJ1-5; v_call: TRBV19; cdr3_nt: TGTGCCAGCAAGCTGGACAGGGGGTTCTATAGCAATCAGCCCCAGCATTTT; cdr3_aa: CASKLDRGFYSNQPQHF
clone_size: -; cdr3_length: 14; d_call: TRBD1; j_call: TRBJ1-2; v_call: TRBV6-5; cdr3_nt: TGTGTCAGCAGCCGACCGGGACAGGGGGCAGACTACACCTTC; cdr3_aa: CVSSRPGQGADYTF
clone_size: few; cdr3_length: 13; d_call: -; j_call: TRBJ2-1; v_call: TRBV6-1; cdr3_nt: TGTGCCAGCAGAATCGACAGTTACAATGAGCAGTTCTTC; cdr3_aa: CASRIDSYNEQFF
clone_size: -; cdr3_length: 14; d_call: -; j_call: TRBJ2-7; v_call: TRBV9; cdr3_nt: TGTGCCAGCAATGTGGACGGGAGCTCCTACGAGCAGTACTTC; cdr3_aa: CASNVDGSSYEQYF